Following are 24 T cell receptor beta chains from one sample sequenced in a study of T cell responses to AZD1222 COVID-19 vaccine. The repertoire was sequenced with immunoSEQ multiplex PCR; TCRdb's copy has only in-frame clones and lacks some. The sample holds tens of thousands of clones; 88% are singletons and the top ten take around 4.5%. The sample was peripheral blood, taken on day 0 of MenACWY control vaccination. These receptor sequences come from an adult in good health.

The gene calls are TRBV10-2 and TRBJ2-1; D may be TRBD1 or TRBD2 (5 bases each). The CDR3 sequence is 14 residues long. Deletions cut 6 bases from V and 8 bases from J, with 17 bases between. Germline CDR1 WSHSY, CDR2 SAAADI. CDR3 sequence: CASRPGTGQDEQFF. CDR3 coding DNA: TGCGCCAGCAGACCCGGGACCGGGCAAGATGAGCAGTTCTTC.

The rearrangement joins TRBV21-1 to TRBJ2-7; TRBD2, the D gene given by the table, was not confirmed from the DNA. TRBV21-1 is an annotated pseudogene. The length of the CDR3 is 15 residues. Written as DNA, the CDR3 is TGTGCCAGCAGCAAGGGGGGTAGGTGGGCCTACGAGCAGTACTTC. Its protein is CASSKGGRWAYEQYF.

Only one count was recorded for this clone. CDR3 amino acids: CASSFGGQMELFF. CDR3 coding DNA: TGCGCCAGCAGCTTCGGGGGACAGATGGAGCTGTTTTTT. The chain employs TRBV5-1 and TRBJ2-2; D might be TRBD1 (7 bases). The germline V gene encodes CDR1 SGHRS and CDR2 YFSETQ. CDR3 size: 13 residues. V was shortened by 2 bases and J by 10 bases, with 12 bases between the two germline ends.

The rearrangement joins TRBV18 to TRBJ1-3; no firm D call. Germline V CDR1 and CDR2: KGHSH, LQKENI. The CDR3 spans 17 residues. V shed 2 bases and J shed 5 bases, with 19 bases lying between them. CDR3 DNA: TGTGCCAGCTCACCAGTTGGATCATCCGGGAATAGAAACACCATATATTTT. This codes for CASSPVGSSGNRNTIYF.

The genes are TRBV28 and TRBJ2-6; D unresolved. V was cut by 4 bases and J by 1 base, with 11 bases left in between. The germline gives CDR1 MDHEN, CDR2 SYDVKM. The CDR3 length is 16 residues. The CDR3 DNA reads as TGTGCCAGCAGTTCCCCTCACATATCTGGGGCCAACGTCCTGACTTTC. Translated: CASSSPHISGANVLTF.

The chain is built from TRBV12-3 or TRBV12-4 and TRBJ1-1; D is unresolved. The V end lost 7 bases, the J end lost 5 bases, and 14 bases lay between the germline ends. There are 13 residues in the CDR3. The CDR3 nucleotides read TGTGCCAGCACCCCAAGGACCGGAACTGAAGCTTTCTTT. This codes for CASTPRTGTEAFF.

The sample holds a few counts of this clone. V is TRBV20-1 and J is TRBJ1-1; no reliable D call. The ends were cut back, 3 bases at V and 3 bases at J, with 11 bases in the middle. In germline, CDR1 is DFQATT, CDR2 SNEGSKA (reference sequence). The CDR3 is made up of 13 amino acids. This chain's CDR3 is CSASPGSHTEAFF. CDR3 sequence (DNA): TGCAGTGCTAGTCCCGGGAGTCACACTGAAGCTTTCTTT.

The genes are TRBV2 and TRBJ1-5; 11 bases are shared with TRBD1. The CDR3 has 14 amino acids. V lost 6 bases and J lost 6; bases outside the gene matches: 4. Germline loops: CDR1 SNHLY, CDR2 FYNNEI. DNA for the CDR3: TGTGCCAGCAGCGCCGGGACAGGGGGTCAGCCCCAGCATTTT. Encoded protein: CASSAGTGGQPQHF.

This chain joins TRBV10-3 and TRBJ2-1; weak D call: TRBD1 (5 bases). V dropped 6 bases and J dropped 0 bases, with 9 bases sitting between them. Germline V gene data show CDR1 as ENHRY and CDR2 as SYGVKD. The CDR3 runs to 14 residues. In nucleotides, the CDR3 is TGTGCCATCAGAGGGGTAGACTCCTACAATGAGCAGTTCTTC. Encoded protein: CAIRGVDSYNEQFF.

The chain carries TRBV5-5 and TRBJ1-2; 7 nucleotides line up with TRBD1. Trimming at V came to 4 bases and at J to 4 bases, leaving 10 bases not matched to a gene. The CDR3 has 15 amino acids. The germline V gene encodes CDR1 SGHKS and CDR2 YYEKEE (reference sequence). CDR3 sequence (DNA): TGTGCCAGCAGCCCAAATCCGGGACAGTCCTATGGCTACACCTTC. Encoded protein: CASSPNPGQSYGYTF.

The sample holds a few counts of this clone. This chain uses TRBV28 with TRBJ2-7, with D perhaps being TRBD1 or TRBD2 (6 bases each). This CDR3 comprises 15 residues. V was shortened by 7 bases and J by 1 base, with 17 bases between the two germline ends. Germline V lookup: CDR1 MDHEN, CDR2 SYDVKM. CDR3 in DNA: TGTGCCAGCAACTCGAGAGGGGGGAATTCCTACGAGCAGTACTTC. Residues: CASNSRGGNSYEQYF.

The chain has TRBV7-9 and TRBJ2-1; D call uncertain. From germline, CDR1 is SEHNR and CDR2 FQNEAQ (reference sequence). CDR3 size: 17 residues. V was pared by 1 base and J by 3 bases, with 16 bases between. The CDR3 loop is CASSLGATAVYYNEQFF. The CDR3 nucleotides are TGTGCCAGCAGCTTAGGAGCTACGGCAGTATACTACAATGAGCAGTTCTTC.

J is TRBJ2-1 and V is TRBV10-1; D remains ambiguous. The V gene lost 5 bases and the J gene lost 0 bases, with 8 bases spanning the gap. Germline CDR1 WNHNN, CDR2 SYGVQD (reference sequence). This CDR3 region has 14 residues. DNA of the CDR3: TGCGCCAGCAGTCACCCCCCCTCCTACAATGAGCAGTTCTTC. Its protein product is CASSHPPSYNEQFF.

This clone was recorded only once. This chain joins TRBV24-1 and TRBJ2-1; the match to TRBD2 covers 11 bases. The CDR3 has 20 residues. Trimming removed 7 bases from V and 7 bases from J; junction bases left unmatched: 23. CDR1 is KGHDR and CDR2 is SFDVKD in the germline V gene. This CDR3 reads CATSTASGLAGTGYYNEQFF. The CDR3 DNA is TGTGCCACCAGCACAGCCTCCGGACTAGCGGGCACAGGGTATTATAATGAGCAGTTCTTC.

V and J are TRBV6-2 or TRBV6-3 and TRBJ2-3; TRBD2 aligns across 11 bases. The ends lost 3 bases at V and 4 bases at J; junction bases unmatched: 6. This CDR3 contains 16 residues. Germline assignment: CDR1 MNHEY and CDR2 SVGEGT. Here the CDR3 DNA reads TGTGCCAGCAGTTATCCGGGACTAGCGGTCGCAGATACGCAGTATTTT. This encodes CASSYPGLAVADTQYF.

This clone was recorded once. This chain uses TRBV18 with TRBJ1-1; D is unclear. In germline, CDR1 is KGHSH, CDR2 LQKENI. This CDR3 is 12 amino acids long. V shed 3 bases and J shed 3 bases, with 5 bases lying between them. In nucleotides, the CDR3 is TGTGCCAGCTCACCGGGAGACACTGAAGCTTTCTTT. The encoded protein is CASSPGDTEAFF. Based on the CDR3 plus reference TRBV18 and TRBJ1-1, the full variable domain is NAGVMQNPRHLVRRRGQEARLRCSPMKGHSHVYWYRQLPEEGLKFMVYLQKENIIDESGMPKERFSAEFPKEGPSILRIQQVVRGDSAAYFCASSPGDTEAFFGQGTRLTVV.

The chain is built from TRBV28 and TRBJ2-5; 7 bases map to TRBD1. Germline V CDR1 and CDR2: MDHEN, SYDVKM. This CDR3 comprises 12 residues. Trimming removed 7 bases from V and 4 bases from J; junction bases left unmatched: 3. CDR3 coding DNA: TGTGCCAGCACAGGGGGACGAGAGACCCAGTACTTC. Translating it yields CASTGGRETQYF. Full variable domain (outside the CDR3, taken from reference TRBV28 and TRBJ2-5): DVKVTQSSRYLVKRTGEKVFLECVQDMDHENMFWYRQDPGLGLRLIYFSYDVKMKEKGDIPEGYSVSREKKERFSLILESASTNQTSMYLCASTGGRETQYFGPGTRLLVL.

The rearrangement links TRBV7-6 to TRBJ2-2; 7 positions match TRBD2. The CDR3 loop spans 16 amino acids. With V trimmed by 2 bases and J by 0 bases, 3 bases remained unmatched. Per germline, CDR1 SGHVS and CDR2 FNYEAQ. CDR3 loop: CASSLNSGSNTGELFF. The DNA of the CDR3 is TGTGCCAGCAGCTTAAATAGCGGGTCGAACACCGGGGAGCTGTTTTTT. The full variable domain, its missing parts supplied by reference TRBV7-6 and TRBJ2-2, is GAGVSQSPRYKVTKRGQDVALRCDPISGHVSLYWYRQALGQGPEFLTYFNYEAQQDKSGLPNDRFSAERPEGSISTLTIQRTEQRDSAMYRCASSLNSGSNTGELFFGEGSRLTVL.

The chain carries TRBV28 and TRBJ1-1; TRBD1 might be the D (5 bases). The V and J ends lost 1 base and 0 bases respectively, with 18 bases between them. CDR1 is MDHEN, CDR2 SYDVKM, per germline. This CDR3 is 18 amino acids long. The CDR3 DNA sequence: TGTGCCAGCAGTTTATATCAGGGCAAGGGTAGAATGAACACTGAAGCTTTCTTT. Its translation: CASSLYQGKGRMNTEAFF.

The rearrangement links TRBV3-1 (or the pseudogene TRBV3-2) to TRBJ2-2; TRBD1 aligns across 9 bases. This CDR3 is built from 15 residues. V dropped 4 bases and J dropped 5; count of bases not matched to a gene: 5. Germline V gene data show CDR1 as LGHDT and CDR2 as YNNKEL (reference sequence). CDR3 protein: CASSLFGQGTGELFF. DNA for the CDR3: TGTGCCAGCAGCCTTTTCGGACAGGGGACCGGGGAGCTGTTTTTT.

The chain carries TRBV28 and TRBJ1-1; TRBD1 is a possible D gene (5 bases). Germline assignment: CDR1 MDHEN and CDR2 SYDVKM. The CDR3 is made up of 14 amino acids. V shed 5 bases and J shed 4 bases, with 14 bases lying between them. The CDR3 loop is CASSQFPRVTEAFF. In DNA form, the CDR3 reads TGTGCCAGCAGTCAGTTTCCCAGGGTCACTGAAGCTTTCTTT.

The V call is TRBV28, the J call TRBJ1-3, with D unresolved. Germline V gene data show CDR1 as MDHEN and CDR2 as SYDVKM. V was trimmed by 2 bases and J by 0 bases, leaving 8 bases between them. This CDR3 has 15 residues. For the CDR3, the DNA is TGTGCCAGCAGTTTAATTCGAAGCTCTGGAAACACCATATATTTT. Its protein product is CASSLIRSSGNTIYF.

This sequence joins TRBV29-1 and TRBJ2-7; 7 bases line up with TRBD1. After removal of 6 bases from V and 0 bases from J, the junction contained 5 bases not matched to a gene. The germline V gene has CDR1 SQVTM and CDR2 ANQGSEA. This CDR3 contains 13 residues. The CDR3 reads CSVGTVSSYEQYF. CDR3 nucleotides: TGCAGCGTAGGGACAGTCAGCTCCTACGAGCAGTACTTC.

The genes are TRBV29-1 and TRBJ2-1; 8 bases agree with TRBD2. Germline V gene sequence: CDR1 SQVTM, CDR2 ANQGSEA. J was trimmed by 3 bases and V by 4 bases; bases with no gene match: 5. The CDR3 has 14 residues. CDR3 in DNA: TGCAGCGTTGGTCTTAGCGGGGTCTACAATGAGCAGTTCTTC. Its translation is CSVGLSGVYNEQFF.